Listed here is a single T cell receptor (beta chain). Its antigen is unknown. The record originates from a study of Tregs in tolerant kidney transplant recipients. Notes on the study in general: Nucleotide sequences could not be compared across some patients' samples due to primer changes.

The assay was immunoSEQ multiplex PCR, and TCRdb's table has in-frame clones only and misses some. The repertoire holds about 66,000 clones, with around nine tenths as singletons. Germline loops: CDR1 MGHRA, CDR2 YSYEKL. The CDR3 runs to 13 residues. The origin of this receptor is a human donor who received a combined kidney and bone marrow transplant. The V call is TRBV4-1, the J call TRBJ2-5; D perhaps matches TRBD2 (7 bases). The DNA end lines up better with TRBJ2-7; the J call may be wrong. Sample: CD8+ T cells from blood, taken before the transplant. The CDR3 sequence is CASSPGGLGEQYF. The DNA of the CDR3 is TGCGCCAGCAGCCCCGGGGGGCTAGGCGAGCAGTACTTC.